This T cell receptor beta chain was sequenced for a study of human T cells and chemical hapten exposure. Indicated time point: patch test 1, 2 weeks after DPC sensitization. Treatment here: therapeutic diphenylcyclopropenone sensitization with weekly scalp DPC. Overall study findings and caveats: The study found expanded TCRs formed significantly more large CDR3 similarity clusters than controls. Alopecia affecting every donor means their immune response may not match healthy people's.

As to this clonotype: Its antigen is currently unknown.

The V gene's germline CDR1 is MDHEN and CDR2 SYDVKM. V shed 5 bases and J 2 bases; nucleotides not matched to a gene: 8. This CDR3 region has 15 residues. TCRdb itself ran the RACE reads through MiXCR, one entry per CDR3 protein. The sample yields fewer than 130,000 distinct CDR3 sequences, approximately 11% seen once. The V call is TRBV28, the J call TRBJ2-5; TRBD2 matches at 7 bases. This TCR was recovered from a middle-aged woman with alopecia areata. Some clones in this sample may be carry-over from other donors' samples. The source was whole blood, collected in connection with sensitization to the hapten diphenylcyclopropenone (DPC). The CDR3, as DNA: TGTGCCAGCAGTCCGCGGGGGACCGATCAAGAGACCCAGTACTTC. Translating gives CASSPRGTDQETQYF. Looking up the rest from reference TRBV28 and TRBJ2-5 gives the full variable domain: DVKVTQSSRYLVKRTGEKVFLECVQDMDHENMFWYRQDPGLGLRLIYFSYDVKMKEKGDIPEGYSVSREKKERFSLILESASTNQTSMYLCASSPRGTDQETQYFGPGTRLLVL.